A single sample gave rise to the 15 T cell receptor beta chains below, sequenced in a study of shared clonotypes between healthy human individuals. TCRdb's copy holds only in-frame clones and misses some; the assay was immunoSEQ multiplex PCR. The sample carries roughly 2.1 million clones, around 93% recorded once. Selected positively for CCR7 and CD45RO-negative, naive CD8 cells excluded terminally differentiated effector memory CD45RA+ cells. The sequencing input was naive CD8+ T cells from PBMCs. These receptors were taken from a man between 18 and 29 years old in good health. Some clones in this sample may be carry-over from other donors' samples.

CDR3 sequence (DNA): TGTGCCAGCAGTCTCGGCCCACTAGCGGGAGTCGGTCCCGGGGAGCTGTTTTTT. This codes for CASSLGPLAGVGPGELFF. The chain recombines TRBV28 with TRBJ2-2; 11 bases line up with TRBD2. The germline gives CDR1 MDHEN, CDR2 SYDVKM. This CDR3 contains 18 residues. V trimming: 5 bases; J trimming: 6 bases; junction bases outside the gene matches: 14.

This chain connects TRBV29-1 to TRBJ2-2; D uncertain. This CDR3 has 10 residues. The V gene lost 4 bases and the J gene lost 7 bases, with 4 bases spanning the gap. Germline CDR1 SQVTM, CDR2 ANQGSEA. CDR3 residues: CSVAIGELFF. In DNA, the CDR3 is TGCAGCGTTGCGATCGGGGAGCTGTTTTTT.

As to this clone: Other DNA sequences in this sample translate to the same CDR3. This rearrangement joins TRBV25-1 to TRBJ2-1; D not certain. Trimming took 8 bases from V and 4 from J, leaving 3 bases between them. The CDR3 spans 10 residues. Per germline, CDR1 MGHDK and CDR2 SYGVNS. CDR3: CASGYNEQFF. In nucleotides, the CDR3 is TGTGCCAGCGGATACAATGAGCAGTTCTTC.

This clone was recorded once. The rearrangement joins TRBV6-4 to TRBJ2-2; 7 positions match TRBD1. The CDR3 extends over 15 amino acids. Unmatched junction bases numbered 6, after V lost 0 bases and J lost 8 bases. Looked up from germline, CDR1 is MRHNA and CDR2 is SNTAGT. The CDR3 sequence: CASSDSKGAPGELFF. CDR3 in DNA: TGTGCCAGCAGTGACTCAAAGGGGGCGCCTGGGGAGCTGTTTTTT.

This chain uses TRBV29-1 with TRBJ2-1; D is uncertain. Looked up from germline, CDR1 is SQVTM and CDR2 is ANQGSEA. The CDR3 runs 14 residues. V was pared by 4 bases and J by 5 bases, with 15 bases between. In DNA, the CDR3 is TGCAGCGTTGCGGATCCAGGCGTAAACAATGAGCAGTTCTTC. This translates into CSVADPGVNNEQFF.

This chain connects TRBV28 to TRBJ2-5; D gene ambiguous. The CDR3 runs 15 residues. The germline V and J ends were trimmed by 7 bases and 0 bases, with 15 bases remaining between them. Germline lookup yields CDR1 MDHEN and CDR2 SYDVKM. CDR3 in DNA: TGTGCCAGCAAGGTCGATACCCCTCACCAAGAGACCCAGTACTTC. It codes for CASKVDTPHQETQYF.

A single count supports this clone. The V gene is TRBV19, the J gene TRBJ1-4; D unclear. Germline V CDR1 and CDR2: LNHDA, SQIVND (reference sequence). Deletions cut 9 bases from V and 7 bases from J, with 18 bases between. This CDR3 is built from 14 residues. In DNA, the CDR3 is TGTGCCAGAACCTCCGCGGGATCGGGTGAAAAACTGTTTTTT. This translates into CARTSAGSGEKLFF. Full variable domain (outside the CDR3, taken from reference TRBV19 and TRBJ1-4): DGGITQSPKYLFRKEGQNVTLSCEQNLNHDAMYWYRQDPGQGLRLIYYSQIVNDFQKGDIAEGYSVSREKKESFPLTVTSAQKNPTAFYLCARTSAGSGEKLFFGSGTQLSVL.

The V gene is TRBV21-1, the J gene TRBJ2-7; TRBD1, the D gene given by the table, was not confirmed from the DNA. TRBV21-1 is assigned pseudogene status. CDR3 length: 13 residues. Here the CDR3 reads CASRGTAFYEQYF. The CDR3 DNA is TGTGCCAGCAGAGGGACAGCATTCTACGAGCAGTACTTC.

This clone was recorded once. J is TRBJ2-2 and V is TRBV10-1; the match to TRBD1 covers 9 bases. The CDR3 consists of 16 residues. Unmatched junction bases numbered 9, after V lost 8 bases and J lost 2 bases. Germline V gene sequence: CDR1 WNHNN, CDR2 SYGVQD (reference sequence). The CDR3: CASASRDRVNTGELFF. In nucleotides, the CDR3 is TGCGCCAGCGCCTCACGGGACAGGGTCAACACCGGGGAGCTGTTTTTT.

The chain uses TRBV30 and TRBJ1-2; D is undetermined. The CDR3 length is 12 residues. Germline assignment: CDR1 GTSNPN and CDR2 SVGIG (reference sequence). V lost 8 bases and J lost 6, with 16 bases in between. The CDR3 nucleotides read TGTGCCCAGACTCGTAGTTCGGATGGCTACACCTTC. Translating it yields CAQTRSSDGYTF. The full variable domain, rest sourced from reference TRBV30 and TRBJ1-2, is SQTIHQWPATLVQPVGSPLSLECTVEGTSNPNLYWYRQAAGRGLQLLFYSVGIGQISSEVPQNLSASRPQDRQFILSSKKLLLSDSGFYLCAQTRSSDGYTFGSGTRLTVV.

The J gene is TRBJ2-3, the V gene TRBV29-1; D not resolved. This CDR3 comprises 14 residues. V was shortened by 6 bases and J by 0 bases, with 13 bases between the two germline ends. Germline V gene lookup returns CDR1 SQVTM and CDR2 ANQGSEA. In DNA form, the CDR3 reads TGCAGCGTGGCCCCTCTGATTAGCACAGATACGCAGTATTTT. Amino acid sequence: CSVAPLISTDTQYF.

This chain connects TRBV29-1 to TRBJ2-7, with a weak D call TRBD2 (6 bases). This CDR3 has 16 amino acids. The germline V gene has CDR1 SQVTM and CDR2 ANQGSEA. V lost 4 bases and J lost 0, with 19 bases in between. The CDR3 coding sequence is TGCAGCGTTGTTGGATTGGGGGACTTCAGCTCCTACGAGCAGTACTTC. Its translation is CSVVGLGDFSSYEQYF.

On this clone: Other DNA sequences in this sample translate to the same CDR3. The genes are TRBV5-4 and TRBJ2-3; 8 nucleotides line up with TRBD2. The CDR3 totals 15 residues. Germline V gives CDR1 SGHNT, CDR2 YYREEE (reference sequence). The trim removed 2 bases at V and 0 bases at J, leaving 2 bases unmatched. CDR3 in amino acids: CASSLKRESTDTQYF. CDR3 nucleotide sequence: TGTGCCAGCAGCTTAAAGCGGGAGAGCACAGATACGCAGTATTTT.

The chain links TRBV7-9 to TRBJ2-7; D unclear. Trimming pared 5 bases from V and 3 bases from J, leaving 20 bases between. CDR1 is SEHNR, CDR2 FQNEAQ, per germline (reference sequence). This CDR3 region has 16 residues. The CDR3 loop reads CASSPIDKTRYYEQYF. The CDR3, as DNA: TGTGCCAGCAGCCCAATCGACAAAACTCGGTACTACGAGCAGTACTTC. The full variable domain, with the rest looked up from reference TRBV7-9 and TRBJ2-7, is DTGVSQNPRHKITKRGQNVTFRCDPISEHNRLYWYRQTLGQGPEFLTYFQNEAQLEKSRLLSDRFSAERPKGSFSTLEIQRTEQGDSAMYLCASSPIDKTRYYEQYFGPGTRLTVT.

The chain recombines TRBV7-2 with TRBJ2-5; D perhaps matches TRBD2 (5 bases). V was shortened by 10 bases and J by 5 bases, with 11 bases between the two germline ends. There are 11 residues in the CDR3. Germline CDR1 and CDR2: SGHTA and FQGNSA. The chain's CDR3 is CATTQRETQYF. The CDR3 DNA reads TGTGCCACCACGCAGCGGGAGACCCAGTACTTC. The whole variable domain, remainder taken from reference TRBV7-2 and TRBJ2-5, is GAGVSQSPSNKVTEKGKDVELRCDPISGHTALYWYRQSLGQGLEFLIYFQGNSAPDKSGLPSDRFSAERTGGSVSTLTIQRTQQEDSAVYLCATTQRETQYFGPGTRLLVL.